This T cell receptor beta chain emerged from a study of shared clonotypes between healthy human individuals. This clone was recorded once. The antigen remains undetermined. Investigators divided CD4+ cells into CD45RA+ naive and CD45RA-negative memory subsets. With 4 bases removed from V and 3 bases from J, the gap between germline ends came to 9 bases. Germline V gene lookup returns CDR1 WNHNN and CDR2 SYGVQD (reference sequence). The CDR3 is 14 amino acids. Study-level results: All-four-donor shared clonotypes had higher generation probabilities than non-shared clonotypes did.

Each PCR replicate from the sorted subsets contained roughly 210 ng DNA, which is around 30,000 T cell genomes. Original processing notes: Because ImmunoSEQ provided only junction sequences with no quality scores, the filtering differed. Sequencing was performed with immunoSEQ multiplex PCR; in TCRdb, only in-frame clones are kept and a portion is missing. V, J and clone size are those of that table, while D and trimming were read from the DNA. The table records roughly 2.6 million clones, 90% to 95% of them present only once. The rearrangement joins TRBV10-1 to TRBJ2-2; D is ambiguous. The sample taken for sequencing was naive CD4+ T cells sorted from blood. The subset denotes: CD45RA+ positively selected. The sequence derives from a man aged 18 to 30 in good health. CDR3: CASSANTYTGELFF. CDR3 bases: TGCGCCAGCAGTGCTAACACCTACACCGGGGAGCTGTTTTTT.